Shown below are 2 T cell receptor beta chains from a single sample sequenced in a study of blood T cell repertoires in COVID-19. Profiled with immunoSEQ multiplex PCR; TCRdb holds only in-frame clones, not every one. The sample includes more than 100,000 clones, roughly 80% seen only once; the top ten take about 17%. Sequencing input: peripheral blood. The receptors derive from a woman of 80 years or more with acute or convalescent COVID-19.

Only one count was recorded for this clone. The genes are TRBV4-1 and TRBJ1-1; no clear D. CDR1 and CDR2 from the germline V gene are MGHRA and YSYEKL. This CDR3 has 15 amino acids. Trimming stripped 4 bases from V and 2 bases from J, with 14 bases between. The CDR3 here is CASSPGWAGNTEAFF. The CDR3 region has the DNA TGCGCCAGCAGCCCAGGTTGGGCAGGAAACACTGAAGCTTTCTTT.

The chain carries TRBV19 and TRBJ1-5; 9 bases are a match to TRBD1. The J segment lost 8 bases and the V segment lost 4 bases, leaving 6 bases of the junction unmatched. CDR1 and CDR2 from the germline V gene are LNHDA and SQIVND (reference sequence). The CDR3 has 14 residues. This CDR3 is CASSTGDRVKPQHF. CDR3 coding DNA: TGTGCCAGTAGTACAGGGGACAGGGTCAAGCCCCAGCATTTT.